Each of the 5 T cell receptor beta chains below was sequenced from the same sample in a study of T cell responses to AZD1222 COVID-19 vaccine. Profiling relied on immunoSEQ multiplex PCR, and the TCRdb table lists in-frame clones only, not all of them. The repertoire holds 150,000 or so clones, approximately 85% seen once, with 8% in the top ten. Sequencing used peripheral blood, obtained on day 0 of AZD1222 vaccination. The receptors derive from an adult in good health.

The V call is TRBV11-2, the J call TRBJ1-4; D is unclear. The CDR3 is made up of 16 amino acids. V lost 0 bases to trimming and J lost 8 bases, with 16 bases between them. The germline CDR1 and CDR2 sequences are SGHAT and FQNNGV. CDR3 sequence (DNA): TGTGCCAGCAGCTTAGATGCCAAGGTTTTTCGAGAAAAACTGTTTTTT. Its protein is CASSLDAKVFREKLFF.

This chain connects TRBV6-5 to TRBJ1-6, with D uncertain. In germline, CDR1 is MNHEY, CDR2 SVGAGI. V was pared by 0 bases and J by 13 bases, with 10 bases between. CDR3 length: 13 residues. CDR3 region: CASSYSVRVPLHF. In DNA, the CDR3 is TGTGCCAGCAGTTACTCGGTTCGCGTCCCCCTCCACTTT.

This chain joins TRBV6-5 and TRBJ1-1; weak D call: TRBD1 (5 bases). The CDR3 is 14 amino acids. V lost 0 bases, J lost 12 bases, and 17 bases lay in between. CDR1 is MNHEY and CDR2 is SVGAGI in the germline V gene. The CDR3 sequence is CASSYSNWAGRSFF. The CDR3 DNA is TGTGCCAGCAGTTACTCGAATTGGGCAGGGAGATCTTTCTTT.

This chain joins TRBV5-1 and TRBJ2-5, with 9 bases aligning to TRBD2. Losses at the gene ends were 0 bases for V and 5 bases for J; bases not matched to a gene: 5. This CDR3 contains 15 residues. Germline V lookup: CDR1 SGHRS, CDR2 YFSETQ. This CDR3 reads CASSLGGGAEETQYF. The CDR3 DNA sequence: TGCGCCAGCAGCTTGGGCGGGGGGGCCGAGGAGACCCAGTACTTC.

CDR3 sequence: CATRTTVGSDTQYF. CDR3 DNA sequence: TGTGCCACCCGGACTACCGTGGGTTCAGATACGCAGTATTTT. The chain carries TRBV27 and TRBJ2-3; maybe TRBD2 (6 bases). Looked up from germline, CDR1 is MNHEY and CDR2 is SMNVEV (reference sequence). The V end was cut by 10 bases, the J end by 4 bases, with 18 bases between. CDR3 size: 14 residues.